This T cell receptor beta chain was recorded in a study of blood T cell repertoires in COVID-19. Followed longitudinally, the Seattle patients had been enrolled during active infection. Some clones are missing from TCRdb's copy, which holds only in-frame ones; the method was immunoSEQ multiplex PCR. The data contain 70,000 or so clones, roughly 80% of them singletons. CDR1 and CDR2 (germline): MNHNY, SVGAGI (reference sequence). The CDR3 spans 12 residues. The J segment lost 10 bases and the V segment lost 7 bases, leaving 8 bases of the junction unmatched. V gene TRBV6-6 combines with J gene TRBJ1-1, with 8 nucleotides matching TRBD1. The sequenced material came from peripheral blood. The clonotype was recovered from a man aged 45-65 years with COVID-19, enrolled during active disease. The CDR3 here is CASNVLQGGAFF. In DNA, the CDR3 is TGTGCCAGCAACGTCCTACAGGGGGGAGCTTTCTTT.